This T cell receptor beta chain appears in the sequencing data of a study of technical replicates of blood from a handful of donors. Clones were sequenced by immunoSEQ multiplex PCR, and TCRdb holds only the in-frame ones, with some missing. The table has approximately 92,000 clones, 95% seen once. This clone was picked up one time. Different DNA sequences within this sample yield the same CDR3. The specimen sequenced was T cells isolated from PBMCs. The clonotype was recovered from a human donor in good health.

CDR3 protein: CASSLTMEAYNEQFF. The CDR3 region has the DNA TGTGCCAGCAGCCTCACGATGGAGGCCTACAATGAGCAGTTCTTC. The V gene is TRBV2, the J gene TRBJ2-1, with a possible D match to TRBD2 (5 bases). V lost 6 bases, J lost 2 bases, and 14 bases lay in between. There are 15 residues in the CDR3. Germline V gene lookup returns CDR1 SNHLY and CDR2 FYNNEI.